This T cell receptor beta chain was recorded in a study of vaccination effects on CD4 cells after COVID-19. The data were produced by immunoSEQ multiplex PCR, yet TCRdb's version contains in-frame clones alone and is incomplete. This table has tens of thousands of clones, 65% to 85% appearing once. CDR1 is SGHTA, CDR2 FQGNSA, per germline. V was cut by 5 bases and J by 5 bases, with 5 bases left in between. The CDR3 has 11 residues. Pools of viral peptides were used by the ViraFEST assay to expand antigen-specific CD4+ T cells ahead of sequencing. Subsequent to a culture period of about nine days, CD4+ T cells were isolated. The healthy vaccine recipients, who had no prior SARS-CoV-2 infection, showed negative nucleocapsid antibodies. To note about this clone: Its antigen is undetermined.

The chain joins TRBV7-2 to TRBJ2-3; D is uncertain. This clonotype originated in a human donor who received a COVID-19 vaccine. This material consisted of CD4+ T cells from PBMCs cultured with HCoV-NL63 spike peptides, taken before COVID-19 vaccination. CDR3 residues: CASSLQDTQYF. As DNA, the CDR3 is TGTGCCAGCAGCCTACAAGATACGCAGTATTTT.